The rows below give T cell receptor beta chains drawn from one sample of a study of control samples from healthy donors and cancer patients. Sequencing was performed with immunoSEQ multiplex PCR; in TCRdb, only in-frame clones are kept and a portion is missing. The table records roughly 160,000 clones, approximately 94% of them present only once. The sequencing input was PBMCs. The receptors come from a man in his 60s with colorectal cancer. Both conserved end residues are part of each CDR3. A D gene is named only where the DNA matches it firmly. Size values are once, few and many counts, or a class for expanded clones, and some rows have none.

v_call,clone_size,d_call,cdr3_length,j_call,cdr3_aa,cdr3_nt
TRBV3-1/TRBV3-2,.,.,14,TRBJ1-2,CASSQVAGNYGYTF,TGTGCCAGCAGCCAAGTCGCAGGGAACTATGGCTACACCTTC
TRBV7-2,.,TRBD2,18,TRBJ2-2,CASSFGLAGGPVTGELFF,TGTGCCAGCAGCTTCGGACTAGCGGGGGGGCCGGTCACCGGGGAGCTGTTTTTT
TRBV5-4,.,.,14,TRBJ1-1,CASSLYGGNTEAFF,TGTGCCAGCAGCTTGTACGGTGGGAACACTGAAGCTTTCTTT
TRBV3-1/TRBV3-2,.,.,16,TRBJ1-2,CASSPYPVQGFYGYTF,TGTGCCAGCAGCCCATACCCGGTACAGGGCTTCTATGGCTACACCTTC
TRBV19,.,.,15,TRBJ2-2,CASTTKGGGTGELFF,TGTGCCAGTACCACAAAGGGGGGGGGCACCGGGGAGCTGTTTTTT
TRBV6-5,.,.,13,TRBJ1-1,CSFSGAVNTEAFF,TGTTCTTTCTCTGGAGCGGTGAACACTGAAGCTTTCTTT
TRBV27,.,.,17,TRBJ1-5,CASSLSSGGLINQPQHF,TGTGCCAGCAGTTTATCGAGTGGGGGCCTCATCAATCAGCCCCAGCATTTT
TRBV19,.,TRBD1,17,TRBJ2-2,CASSSAGTGSDTGELFF,TGTGCCAGTAGTTCAGCCGGGACAGGGAGTGATACCGGGGAGCTGTTTTTT
TRBV3-1/TRBV3-2,.,TRBD1,14,TRBJ1-2,CASSHRGAHYGYTF,TGTGCCAGCAGCCACAGGGGGGCTCACTATGGCTACACCTTC
TRBV5-1,.,TRBD1,15,TRBJ2-7,CASSLGSGQIYEQYF,TGCGCCAGCAGCTTGGGGTCGGGACAGATTTACGAGCAGTACTTC
TRBV3-1/TRBV3-2,.,TRBD1,14,TRBJ1-1,CASSQDLEGARAFF,TGTGCCAGCAGCCAAGATCTTGAGGGGGCTAGGGCTTTCTTT
TRBV5-1,few,.,13,TRBJ1-1,CASSLGVNTEAFF,TGCGCCAGCAGCTTGGGGGTGAACACTGAAGCTTTCTTT
TRBV4-3,.,.,14,TRBJ1-1,CASSSRVGDTEAFF,TGCGCCAGCAGCAGCAGGGTAGGGGACACTGAAGCTTTCTTT
TRBV30,.,.,15,TRBJ1-6,CAWSDISSYNSPLHF,TGTGCCTGGTCTGATATTAGCTCCTATAATTCACCCCTCCACTTT
TRBV28,.,TRBD2,14,TRBJ2-1,CASSEAGAYNEQFF,TGTGCCAGCAGTGAAGCGGGAGCCTACAATGAGCAGTTCTTC
TRBV3-1/TRBV3-2,.,.,16,TRBJ1-1,CASSQEIAPRETEAFF,TGTGCCAGCAGCCAAGAAATCGCCCCCCGGGAAACTGAAGCTTTCTTT
TRBV27,.,.,14,TRBJ1-1,CASSLVGGDTEAFF,TGTGCCAGCAGTTTAGTTGGGGGGGACACTGAAGCTTTCTTT
TRBV12-3/TRBV12-4,.,TRBD2,12,TRBJ2-1,CASSSSGGSWFF,TGTGCCAGCAGTTCTAGCGGGGGGTCGTGGTTCTTC
TRBV7-6,.,.,14,TRBJ1-1,CATGAGALNTEAFF,TGTGCCACTGGAGCAGGGGCCTTGAACACTGAAGCTTTCTTT
TRBV6-5,.,TRBD2,15,TRBJ2-7,CASSYSRTSSYEQYF,TGTGCCAGCAGTTACTCCAGGACTAGCTCCTACGAGCAGTACTTC
TRBV7-2,.,TRBD2,14,TRBJ2-7,CASKERGDSYEQYF,TGTGCCAGCAAAGAGCGGGGGGACTCCTACGAGCAGTACTTC
TRBV2,.,TRBD1,15,TRBJ2-3,CASRQGTGGPDTQYF,TGTGCCAGCAGACAGGGGACAGGGGGCCCAGATACGCAGTATTTT
TRBV4-3,.,.,19,TRBJ2-7,CASSQEPYYVGGSAYEQYF,TGCGCCAGCAGCCAAGAGCCCTATTATGTGGGGGGCAGCGCCTACGAGCAGTACTTC
TRBV6-5,once,TRBD1,15,TRBJ2-5,CASSYSGTAQETQYF,TGTGCCAGCAGTTACTCCGGGACAGCTCAAGAGACCCAGTACTTC
TRBV7-2,once,.,15,TRBJ1-2,CASSPLGRGDYGYTF,TGTGCCAGCAGCCCGCTAGGTAGGGGAGACTATGGCTACACCTTC
TRBV7-9,.,TRBD1,16,TRBJ2-7,CASSSGPGTGTYEQYF,TGTGCCAGCAGCTCGGGCCCCGGGACAGGGACCTACGAGCAGTACTTC
TRBV3-1/TRBV3-2,.,TRBD2,14,TRBJ2-7,CASSGTSAAYEQYF,TGTGCCAGCAGCGGGACTAGCGCTGCCTACGAGCAGTACTTC
TRBV19,.,TRBD2,15,TRBJ2-6,CASSLGGSGANVLTF,TGTGCCAGTAGTTTGGGGGGGTCTGGGGCCAACGTCCTGACTTTC
TRBV18,once,.,14,TRBJ1-1,CASSPREGSTEAFF,TGTGCCAGCTCCCCCCGGGAGGGGAGCACTGAAGCTTTCTTT
TRBV5-1,.,TRBD2,14,TRBJ2-3,CASSPGTSGGQQYF,TGCGCCAGCAGCCCCGGGACTAGCGGGGGCCAGCAGTATTTT
TRBV20-1,.,.,11,TRBJ2-5,CSALAQETQYF,TGCAGTGCACTAGCACAAGAGACCCAGTACTTC
TRBV29-1,.,TRBD1,13,TRBJ1-6,CSVGDRGGSPLHF,TGCAGCGTGGGGGACAGGGGCGGCTCACCCCTCCACTTT
TRBV11-2,.,.,15,TRBJ2-2,CASSLKASNTGELFF,TGTGCCAGCAGCTTAAAGGCATCGAACACCGGGGAGCTGTTTTTT
TRBV7-6,.,TRBD2,15,TRBJ2-1,CASSLASGGYNEQFF,TGTGCCAGCAGCTTAGCTAGCGGGGGTTACAATGAGCAGTTCTTC
TRBV27,.,.,14,TRBJ2-7,CASRVRPFSYEQYF,TGTGCCAGCAGGGTCCGGCCTTTCTCCTACGAGCAGTACTTC
TRBV27,once,TRBD1,17,TRBJ1-6,CASSLFPGQHYNSPLHF,TGTGCCAGCAGTTTGTTTCCGGGACAGCACTATAATTCACCCCTCCACTTT
TRBV30,.,.,13,TRBJ1-5,CAWSLGGLQPQHF,TGTGCCTGGAGTTTAGGAGGACTTCAGCCCCAGCATTTT
TRBV6-5,few,TRBD1,15,TRBJ1-1,CASRGTTTGRTEAFF,TGTGCCAGCAGGGGAACTACGACAGGGAGGACTGAAGCTTTCTTT
TRBV25-1,.,.,14,TRBJ1-2,CASSDNTRVYGYTF,TGTGCCAGCAGTGATAACACTAGGGTCTATGGCTACACCTTC
TRBV11-2,.,TRBD2,15,TRBJ2-3,CASSLDGTSVDTQYF,TGTGCCAGCAGCTTAGATGGGACTAGCGTGGATACGCAGTATTTT
TRBV19,.,.,14,TRBJ1-3,CASSTLNSGNTIYF,TGTGCCAGTAGTACTCTCAACTCTGGAAACACCATATATTTT
TRBV3-1/TRBV3-2,few,.,12,TRBJ2-5,CASSQVGMTQYF,TGTGCCAGCAGCCAAGTAGGGATGACCCAGTACTTC
TRBV7-2,.,.,15,TRBJ1-2,CASSLGGPGNYGYTF,TGTGCCAGCAGCTTAGGGGGTCCGGGAAACTATGGCTACACCTTC